The rows below give T cell receptor beta chains drawn from one sample of a study of T cell responses to AZD1222 COVID-19 vaccine. Clones were read by immunoSEQ multiplex PCR, and TCRdb kept only the in-frame ones, dropping some. The sample has fewer than 130,000 clones; 94% are singletons. Material: peripheral blood, obtained 28 days after the second AZD1222 dose. Source of these receptors: an adult who received the AZD1222 COVID-19 vaccine. Both conserved end residues are part of each CDR3. The D gene is left open where the match is weak. A clone size is listed for some rows: how often the clone was seen (once, few, many), or a class if it is expanded.

d_gene	v_gene	j_gene	abundance	CDR3aa	CDR3nt
.	TRBV18	TRBJ2-7	.	CASSPGVAGEQYF	TGTGCCAGCTCACCCGGGGTAGCCGGGGAGCAGTACTTC
.	TRBV5-8	TRBJ1-5	.	CASSLARGSWGNQPQHF	TGTGCCAGCAGCTTGGCCCGGGGGAGCTGGGGCAATCAGCCCCAGCATTTT
TRBD2	TRBV6-6	TRBJ2-4	.	CASNTPSSGPQNIQYF	TGTGCCAGCAATACCCCATCTAGCGGACCCCAAAACATTCAGTACTTC
.	TRBV6-5	TRBJ2-1	.	CASVSVGSYNEQFF	TGTGCCAGCGTCAGCGTGGGCTCCTACAATGAGCAGTTCTTC
.	TRBV3-1/TRBV3-2	TRBJ1-5	.	CASSSGSQPQHF	TGTGCCAGCAGCTCAGGGAGCCAGCCCCAGCATTTT
.	TRBV6-5	TRBJ1-6	.	CASSYSEPTGSPLHF	TGTGCCAGCAGTTACTCTGAACCAACGGGTTCACCCCTCCACTTT
TRBD1	TRBV7-2	TRBJ1-2	.	CASSYDGTGFYGYTF	TGTGCCAGCAGCTACGACGGGACAGGGTTCTATGGCTACACCTTC
.	TRBV5-4	TRBJ2-2	.	CASSLRDTGTGELFF	TGTGCCAGCAGCCTCCGGGACACCGGCACCGGGGAGCTGTTTTTT
TRBD1	TRBV6-5	TRBJ1-1	once	CASSLTGRMNTEAFF	TGTGCCAGCAGTTTGACAGGGAGGATGAACACTGAAGCTTTCTTT
.	TRBV5-1	TRBJ1-1	.	CASSLEQHTEAFF	TGCGCCAGCAGCTTGGAACAGCACACTGAAGCTTTCTTT
.	TRBV6-5	TRBJ1-4	.	CASRVSFATNEKLFF	TGTGCCAGCAGAGTGAGCTTCGCAACTAATGAAAAACTGTTTTTT
.	TRBV12-5	TRBJ2-6	.	CASGVSGANVLTF	TGTGCTAGTGGGGTCTCTGGGGCCAACGTCCTGACTTTC
TRBD2	TRBV7-8	TRBJ2-7	.	CASSTYLAGVYYEQYF	TGTGCCAGCAGCACCTACCTAGCGGGGGTATACTACGAGCAGTACTTC
TRBD1	TRBV6-5	TRBJ2-1	once	CASSKPTDRGEQFF	TGTGCCAGCAGCAAACCTACCGACAGGGGTGAGCAGTTCTTC
.	TRBV3-1/TRBV3-2	TRBJ1-5	.	CASSQGAGPQEPQHF	TGTGCCAGCAGCCAAGGGGCAGGACCCCAGGAGCCCCAGCATTTT
TRBD2	TRBV14	TRBJ2-7	.	CASSHQSGGVHEQYF	TGTGCCAGCAGCCACCAGAGCGGGGGGGTTCACGAGCAGTACTTC
.	TRBV7-9	TRBJ2-7	.	CASNYGTVEQYF	TGTGCCAGCAACTACGGAACCGTCGAGCAGTACTTC
.	TRBV5-4	TRBJ1-3	.	CASSLSGRDIGGNTIYF	TGTGCCAGCAGCTTGAGCGGCAGGGACATTGGTGGAAACACCATATATTTT
.	TRBV12-3/TRBV12-4	TRBJ2-1	.	CASSARNNEQFF	TGTGCCAGCAGCGCCCGCAATAATGAGCAGTTCTTC
TRBD1	TRBV10-2	TRBJ1-1	.	CASRRGTENTEAFF	TGCGCCAGCAGACGCGGGACAGAGAACACTGAAGCTTTCTTT
TRBD1	TRBV7-2	TRBJ2-7	.	CASRGTGLHEQYF	TGTGCCAGCAGAGGGACAGGGCTCCACGAGCAGTACTTC
TRBD1	TRBV5-6	TRBJ1-1	.	CASSRWVGFSQGDGGEAFF	TGTGCCAGCAGCCGGTGGGTGGGCTTCAGTCAGGGGGACGGGGGAGAAGCTTTCTTT
.	TRBV11-3	TRBJ1-1	once	CASSLRGTEAFF	TGTGCCAGCAGCTTAAGGGGAACTGAAGCTTTCTTT
.	TRBV6-5	TRBJ1-5	.	CASRNGGSQPQHF	TGTGCCAGCAGAAACGGGGGTAGCCAGCCCCAGCATTTT
TRBD1	TRBV27	TRBJ1-1	few	CASSPVRDSHQGAFF	TGTGCCAGCAGTCCCGTGCGGGACAGCCATCAAGGGGCTTTCTTT
.	TRBV30	TRBJ1-2	.	CAWSPSGDGYTF	TGTGCCTGGAGTCCTTCCGGTGACGGCTACACCTTC
.	TRBV7-2	TRBJ2-1	.	CASSPGAAAYNEQFF	TGTGCCAGCAGCCCTGGAGCGGCGGCATACAATGAGCAGTTCTTC
TRBD1	TRBV7-9	TRBJ2-7	.	CAAILDRGPSGEQYF	TGTGCCGCCATCCTCGACAGGGGGCCATCGGGCGAGCAGTACTTC
TRBD1	TRBV2	TRBJ2-7	.	CASRDSRYEQYF	TGTGCCAGTCGGGACAGCCGATACGAGCAGTACTTC
.	TRBV19	TRBJ2-7	.	CASSRGGTTYEQYF	TGTGCCAGCTCCCGGGGCGGTACAACCTACGAGCAGTACTTC
TRBD1	TRBV6-1	TRBJ1-4	.	CASSEASGQGATNEKLFF	TGTGCCAGCAGTGAAGCGTCGGGACAGGGGGCGACTAATGAAAAACTGTTTTTT
.	TRBV19	TRBJ2-7	once	CASTPGGSSYEQYF	TGTGCCAGTACCCCTGGGGGGAGCTCCTACGAGCAGTACTTC
.	TRBV30	TRBJ1-6	.	CAWSVQWTEPNSPLHF	TGTGCCTGGAGTGTGCAATGGACAGAGCCCAATTCACCCCTCCACTTT
.	TRBV6-2/TRBV6-3	TRBJ1-1	.	CASSSQGFTEAFF	TGTGCCAGCAGTTCCCAGGGATTCACTGAAGCTTTCTTT
TRBD1	TRBV7-8	TRBJ1-6	.	CASTSGGTGQSPLHF	TGTGCCAGCACCTCTGGGGGGACAGGGCAGTCACCCCTCCACTTT
TRBD2	TRBV7-2	TRBJ2-7	.	CASSPSTSGTYEQYF	TGTGCCAGCAGCCCGAGCACTAGCGGCACCTACGAGCAGTACTTC
.	TRBV7-2	TRBJ1-2	.	CASSLEWQGRHLNYGYTF	TGTGCCAGCAGCTTAGAGTGGCAGGGACGACATCTTAACTATGGCTACACCTTC
TRBD1	TRBV7-9	TRBJ2-3	.	CASTPGTGVVDTQYF	TGTGCCAGCACCCCCGGGACAGGGGTGGTAGATACGCAGTATTTT
.	TRBV3-1/TRBV3-2	TRBJ1-5	.	CASSLGDRPQHF	TGTGCCAGCAGCCTCGGGGATCGACCCCAGCATTTT
.	TRBV5-1	TRBJ2-5	.	CASSLPRQEETQYF	TGCGCCAGCAGCCTACCCCGACAGGAGGAGACCCAGTACTTC
TRBD1	TRBV24-1	TRBJ2-1	.	CATSATGAKQFF	TGTGCCACCAGTGCGACAGGGGCCAAGCAGTTCTTC
TRBD2	TRBV25-1	TRBJ2-3	.	CASSERRLAQADTQYF	TGTGCCAGCAGTGAACGAAGACTAGCTCAAGCAGATACGCAGTATTTT
.	TRBV5-6	TRBJ2-7	.	CASSLSGVGGTLSYEQYF	TGTGCCAGCAGCTTGTCTGGCGTTGGGGGCACCTTGTCCTACGAGCAGTACTTC
TRBD1	TRBV19	TRBJ1-1	.	CASSFGTGDSWNTEAFF	TGTGCCAGTAGTTTTGGGACAGGGGATTCGTGGAACACTGAAGCTTTCTTT
.	TRBV11-2	TRBJ2-1	.	CASRLRGGNEQFF	TGTGCCAGCAGGCTCAGGGGGGGCAATGAGCAGTTCTTC
.	TRBV5-4	TRBJ1-2	.	CASSLAMGAARYNYGYTF	TGTGCCAGCAGCTTGGCTATGGGTGCCGCAAGGTACAACTATGGCTACACCTTC
TRBD1	TRBV19	TRBJ1-1	once	CASSRIRDSRTNTEAFF	TGTGCCAGTAGTCGAATCCGGGACAGCAGGACGAACACTGAAGCTTTCTTT
TRBD1	TRBV7-9	TRBJ1-2	.	CASSLEGQGIIDGYTF	TGTGCCAGCAGCTTAGAAGGACAGGGGATTATAGACGGCTACACCTTC
TRBD1	TRBV5-4	TRBJ1-2	.	CASSPLPGQPNYGYTF	TGTGCCAGCAGCCCGTTACCGGGACAGCCTAACTATGGCTACACCTTC
.	TRBV6-5	TRBJ1-2	.	CASSPKGQLYGYTF	TGTGCCAGCAGCCCCAAAGGACAGCTCTATGGCTACACCTTC
.	TRBV30	TRBJ1-2	.	CAWGPDRYGYTF	TGTGCCTGGGGGCCGGATCGCTATGGCTACACCTTC